A selection of T cell receptor beta chains follows, all from one sample in a study of T cell responses to AZD1222 COVID-19 vaccine. Repertoires were generated with immunoSEQ multiplex PCR, while TCRdb's copy carries only in-frame clones and drops some. This sample carries roughly 140,000 clones, almost 90% of them seen once, and the ten largest clones take 1.6%. The source was peripheral blood, collected 28 days after the second AZD1222 dose. These receptors all come from an adult who received the AZD1222 COVID-19 vaccine. CDR3s include the opening cysteine and the closing phenylalanine or tryptophan. A D gene is named only where the DNA matches it firmly. Some rows mark clone size as missing; the rest say once, few, many or name a class of expanded clone.

DNA	CDR3	size	V	J	D
TGTGCCACCCGACAGGGGTCGAGCTCCTATAATTCACCCCTCCACTTT	CATRQGSSSYNSPLHF	NA	TRBV28	TRBJ1-6	TRBD1
TGTGCCAGCAGTCCCGACAAGAGCTATGGCTACACCTTC	CASSPDKSYGYTF	NA	TRBV6-2/TRBV6-3	TRBJ1-2	NA
TGCGCCAGCAGCCAGGAGGGGGCCACTGAAGCTTTCTTT	CASSQEGATEAFF	NA	TRBV5-1	TRBJ1-1	TRBD1
TGTGCCAGCCGTAACGGACAGAAGTTCAATTCACCCCTCCACTTT	CASRNGQKFNSPLHF	NA	TRBV6-5	TRBJ1-6	NA
TGTGCCAGCAGTTACCTTGGGACAGGGGAAGATGGCTACACCTTC	CASSYLGTGEDGYTF	NA	TRBV6-5	TRBJ1-2	TRBD1
TGTGCCTGGACAGGAGACACCGGGGAGCTGTTTTTT	CAWTGDTGELFF	NA	TRBV30	TRBJ2-2	NA
TGCGCCAGCAGCCCACAGGGAAACATAGGGGAGAACACCTTC	CASSPQGNIGENTF	NA	TRBV5-1	TRBJ1-2	NA
TGCGCCAGCAGCGACCTGGGTACGCAGTATTTT	CASSDLGTQYF	NA	TRBV5-1	TRBJ2-3	NA
TGTGCCACCAGTGCCGAAGGAGGGTTGGGTGAAAAACTGTTTTTT	CATSAEGGLGEKLFF	NA	TRBV24-1	TRBJ1-4	NA
TGTGCCAGCAGCCCCCTCTTACTAGCGGGAGGGCCCTACGAGCAGTACTTC	CASSPLLLAGGPYEQYF	NA	TRBV5-8	TRBJ2-7	TRBD2
TGTGCCAGCAGAGGGACCTATGGCTACACCTTC	CASRGTYGYTF	NA	TRBV28	TRBJ1-2	NA
TGTGCCAGCTCACCAGGACTAGCTGGGACCGGGGAGCTGTTTTTT	CASSPGLAGTGELFF	NA	TRBV18	TRBJ2-2	TRBD2
TGCGCCAGCAAGACAGCAAACACCGGGGAGCTGTTTTTT	CASKTANTGELFF	once	TRBV5-1	TRBJ2-2	NA
TGTGCCAGCAGCGAGCGGACAGGGCAGAGGGAAAAACTGTTTTTT	CASSERTGQREKLFF	once	TRBV9	TRBJ1-4	TRBD1
TGTGCCATCTGGGTTGGTCGGGACAGGGTATTCTCTGGAAACACCATATATTTT	CAIWVGRDRVFSGNTIYF	few	TRBV21-1	TRBJ1-3	NA
TGTGCCAGCAGGCCTTCGGGCAATTCACCCCTCCACTTT	CASRPSGNSPLHF	NA	TRBV3-1/TRBV3-2	TRBJ1-6	NA
TGTGCCAGCACACGGGGGGGCTGGGCTGAAGCTTTCTTT	CASTRGGWAEAFF	NA	TRBV6-5	TRBJ1-1	NA
TGTGCCAGCAGCCAAACTCTAAATTCACCCCTCCACTTT	CASSQTLNSPLHF	NA	TRBV14	TRBJ1-6	NA
TGTGCCAGCAGCTCCCCTGGCACTGAAGCTTTCTTT	CASSSPGTEAFF	NA	TRBV13	TRBJ1-1	NA
TGTGCCACCAGCAGAGCCCCGGGACAGGGAAACTATGGCTACACCTTC	CATSRAPGQGNYGYTF	NA	TRBV15	TRBJ1-2	TRBD1
TGTGCCAGCAACCCAGGCGGCGGGCCGCATCAGCCCCAGCATTTT	CASNPGGGPHQPQHF	NA	TRBV28	TRBJ1-5	NA
TGTGCCAGCAGTCCGACGTCCACCCGGAAACTGTTTTTT	CASSPTSTRKLFF	few	TRBV28	TRBJ1-4	NA
TGTGCCAGTAGTATAGGGGGCCTACGGGAGACCCAGTACTTC	CASSIGGLRETQYF	NA	TRBV19	TRBJ2-5	NA
TGCAGCGTTGTCCGAGTCATGAACACTGAAGCTTTCTTT	CSVVRVMNTEAFF	once	TRBV29-1	TRBJ1-1	NA
TGTGCCAGTAGCTCCGGGACAGGGACCGTTAAGGAAAAACTGTTTTTT	CASSSGTGTVKEKLFF	NA	TRBV19	TRBJ1-4	TRBD1
TGCAGCGTTGAAACTGGTGATGCTTTCTTT	CSVETGDAFF	NA	TRBV29-1	TRBJ1-1	NA
TGTGCCAGTAGGGACGGGAAACTCACAGATACGCAGTATTTT	CASRDGKLTDTQYF	NA	TRBV19	TRBJ2-3	NA
TGTGCCTGGACAGACTTCAACTATGGCTACACCTTC	CAWTDFNYGYTF	NA	TRBV30	TRBJ1-2	NA
TGTGCCAGCAGGCCGGGACAGGGCTATGGCTACACCTTC	CASRPGQGYGYTF	once	TRBV28	TRBJ1-2	TRBD1
TGTGCCAGTAGTATGGCCGGGACAGCCCTCTATGGCTACACCTTC	CASSMAGTALYGYTF	NA	TRBV19	TRBJ1-2	TRBD1
TGTGCTAGTGGTTTGGTAGGGGGGACAGCAACTAATGAAAAACTGTTTTTT	CASGLVGGTATNEKLFF	once	TRBV12-5	TRBJ1-4	TRBD1
TGCAGTGCAAGGGACGTTCCTGAAGCTTTCTTT	CSARDVPEAFF	NA	TRBV20-1	TRBJ1-1	NA
TGTGCCAGCAGCTTAGGAGCTGGGAGCGGTACGCAGTATTTT	CASSLGAGSGTQYF	NA	TRBV7-8	TRBJ2-3	NA
TGTGCCAGCAGGATTATCGTGGACACTGAAGCTTTCTTT	CASRIIVDTEAFF	NA	TRBV6-6	TRBJ1-1	NA
TGTGCCAGCAGCCGTCTCGGGCAGGCGGGAGAGACCCAGTACTTC	CASSRLGQAGETQYF	NA	TRBV11-3	TRBJ2-5	NA
TGTGCCAGCAGCCCCATAGCGGGGGGGCCACATGCAGATACGCAGTATTTT	CASSPIAGGPHADTQYF	NA	TRBV7-9	TRBJ2-3	TRBD2
TGTGCCAGCAGTTTTAGGAATAGGAATTCACCCCTCCACTTT	CASSFRNRNSPLHF	NA	TRBV27	TRBJ1-6	NA
TGCGCCAGCAGCCTGGACGGCGACAGGGGTGTTAATGAGCAGTTCTTC	CASSLDGDRGVNEQFF	NA	TRBV5-1	TRBJ2-1	TRBD1
TGTGCCAGCAGTGACAACAGGGGCGCTGGAAACACCATATATTTT	CASSDNRGAGNTIYF	NA	TRBV25-1	TRBJ1-3	TRBD1
TGTGCCAGTAGTTCCGACAGGTCTCCCTACGAGCAGTACTTC	CASSSDRSPYEQYF	NA	TRBV19	TRBJ2-7	NA
TGTGCCAGCAGCCAAGAGGGAGGGTTCACTGAAGCTTTCTTT	CASSQEGGFTEAFF	NA	TRBV3-1/TRBV3-2	TRBJ1-1	NA
TGTGCCAGCAGCCAAGTATCAGGGGGTGGCCTGGGTGAGCAGTTCTTC	CASSQVSGGGLGEQFF	NA	TRBV4-2	TRBJ2-1	TRBD1
TGTGCCAGCAGCTTGGGCAGCAACTATGGCTACACCTTC	CASSLGSNYGYTF	NA	TRBV5-4	TRBJ1-2	NA
TGTGCCAGCAGGCTACTACTAGCGGGAGAGGGAGAGCAGTACTTC	CASRLLLAGEGEQYF	NA	TRBV6-5	TRBJ2-7	TRBD2
TGTGCCAGCAGCTTACTTGGCGGGGGGAACACCGGGGAGCTGTTTTTT	CASSLLGGGNTGELFF	NA	TRBV5-4	TRBJ2-2	TRBD2
TGTGCCAGCAGTGAACAGACCCTGAACACCATATATTTT	CASSEQTLNTIYF	NA	TRBV25-1	TRBJ1-3	NA
TGTGCCACCAGCAGAGATATTACCGGGGGGGCCGTTGATACGCAGTATTTT	CATSRDITGGAVDTQYF	NA	TRBV15	TRBJ2-3	TRBD2
TGTGCCAGCAGCTACGACATCACTAACTATGGCTACACCTTC	CASSYDITNYGYTF	NA	TRBV5-6	TRBJ1-2	NA
TGTGCCAGCAGCTTTATGATGGGTATCTTCTACAATGAGCAGTTCTTC	CASSFMMGIFYNEQFF	NA	TRBV11-1	TRBJ2-1	NA
TGTGCCAGCAGCTTGGGGTCAGGAAGCAACTATGGCTACACCTTC	CASSLGSGSNYGYTF	NA	TRBV7-2	TRBJ1-2	NA
TGTGCCAGCAGCTTAGGTCCTAGGCAGGTGAATTACGAGCAGTACTTC	CASSLGPRQVNYEQYF	NA	TRBV7-8	TRBJ2-7	NA
TGTGCCAGCAGCTGGACGACAGGCTCCTACGAGCAGTACTTC	CASSWTTGSYEQYF	NA	TRBV11-2	TRBJ2-7	NA
TGTGCCAGCAGAGAGACAGGGAGTTCGGATGGCTACACCTTC	CASRETGSSDGYTF	NA	TRBV2	TRBJ1-2	TRBD1